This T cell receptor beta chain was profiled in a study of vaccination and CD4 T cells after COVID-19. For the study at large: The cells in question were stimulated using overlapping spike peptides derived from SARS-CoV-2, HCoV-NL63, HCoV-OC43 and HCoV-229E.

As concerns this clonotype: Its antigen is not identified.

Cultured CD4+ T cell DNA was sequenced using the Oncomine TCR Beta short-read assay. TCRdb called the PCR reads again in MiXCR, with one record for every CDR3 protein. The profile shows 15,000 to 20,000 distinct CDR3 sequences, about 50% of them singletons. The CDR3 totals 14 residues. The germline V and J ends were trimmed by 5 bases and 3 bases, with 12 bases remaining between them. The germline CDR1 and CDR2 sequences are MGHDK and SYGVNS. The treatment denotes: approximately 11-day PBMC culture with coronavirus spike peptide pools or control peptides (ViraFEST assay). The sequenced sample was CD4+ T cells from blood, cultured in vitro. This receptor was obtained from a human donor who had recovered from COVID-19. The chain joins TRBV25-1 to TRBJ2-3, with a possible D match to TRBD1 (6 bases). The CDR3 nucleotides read TGTGCCAGCAGTTTCAGGGGCTCGACAGATACGCAGTATTTT. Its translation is CASSFRGSTDTQYF.